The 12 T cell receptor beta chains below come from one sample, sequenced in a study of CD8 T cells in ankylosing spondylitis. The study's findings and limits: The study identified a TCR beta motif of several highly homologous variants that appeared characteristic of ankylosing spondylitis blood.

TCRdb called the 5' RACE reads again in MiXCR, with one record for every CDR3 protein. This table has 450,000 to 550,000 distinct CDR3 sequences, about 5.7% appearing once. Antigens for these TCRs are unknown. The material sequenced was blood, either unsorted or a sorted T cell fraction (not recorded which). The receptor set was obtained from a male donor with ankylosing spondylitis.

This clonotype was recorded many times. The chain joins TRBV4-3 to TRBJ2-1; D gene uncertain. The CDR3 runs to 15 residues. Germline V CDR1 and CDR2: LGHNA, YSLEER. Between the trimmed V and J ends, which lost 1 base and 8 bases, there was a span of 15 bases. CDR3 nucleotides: TGCGCCAGCAGCCAAGCTCCGGGTCCTCCCTATGAGCAGTTCTTC. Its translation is CASSQAPGPPYEQFF.

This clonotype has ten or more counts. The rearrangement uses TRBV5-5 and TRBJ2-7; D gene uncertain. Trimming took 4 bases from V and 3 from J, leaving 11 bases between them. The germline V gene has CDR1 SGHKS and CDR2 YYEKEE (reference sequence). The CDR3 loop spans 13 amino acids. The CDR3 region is CASSRVGDYEQYF. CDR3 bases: TGTGCCAGCAGCCGCGTTGGAGACTACGAGCAGTACTTC.

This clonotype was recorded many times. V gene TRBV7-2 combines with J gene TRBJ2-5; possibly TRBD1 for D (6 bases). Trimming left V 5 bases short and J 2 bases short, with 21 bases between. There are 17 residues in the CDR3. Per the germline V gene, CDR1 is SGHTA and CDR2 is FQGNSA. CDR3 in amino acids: CASSRRGPGMYQETQYF. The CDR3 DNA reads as TGTGCCAGCAGCCGCAGGGGACCCGGGATGTATCAAGAGACCCAGTACTTC.

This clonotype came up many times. The CDR3 DNA is TGTGCCAGCACCCGGACAGGGAGACCCACCACATCCTACGAGCAGTACTTC. Translating it yields CASTRTGRPTTSYEQYF. J is TRBJ2-7 and V is TRBV27; 8 nucleotides match TRBD1. CDR1 and CDR2 from the germline V gene are MNHEY and SMNVEV (reference sequence). The CDR3 spans 17 residues. J was trimmed by 1 base and V by 7 bases; bases with no gene match: 15.

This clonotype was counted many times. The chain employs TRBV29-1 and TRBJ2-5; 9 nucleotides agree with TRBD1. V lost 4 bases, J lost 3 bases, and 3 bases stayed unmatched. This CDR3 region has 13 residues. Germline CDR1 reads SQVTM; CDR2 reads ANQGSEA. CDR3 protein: CSVGRDREETQYF. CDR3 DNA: TGCAGCGTTGGACGGGACAGGGAAGAGACCCAGTACTTC.

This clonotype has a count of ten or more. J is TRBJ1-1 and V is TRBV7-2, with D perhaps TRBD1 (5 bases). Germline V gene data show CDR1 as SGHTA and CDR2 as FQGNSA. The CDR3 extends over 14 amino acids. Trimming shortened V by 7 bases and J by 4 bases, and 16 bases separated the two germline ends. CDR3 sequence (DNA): TGTGCCAGCATCCTAGGGGCTGCCGGCACTGAAGCTTTCTTT. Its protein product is CASILGAAGTEAFF.

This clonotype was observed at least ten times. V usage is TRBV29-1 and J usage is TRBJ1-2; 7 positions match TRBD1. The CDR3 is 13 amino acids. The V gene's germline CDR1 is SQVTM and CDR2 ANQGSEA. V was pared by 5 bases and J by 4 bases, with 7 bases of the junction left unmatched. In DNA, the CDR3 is TGCAGCGTTAAACTCCCAGGGGGCTATGGCTACACCTTC. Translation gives CSVKLPGGYGYTF.

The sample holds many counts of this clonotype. Written as DNA, the CDR3 is TGTGCCATCAGTGAGGGACAGGCCCTTAATAAGGGTTCACCCCTCCACTTT. Its translation is CAISEGQALNKGSPLHF. The chain joins TRBV10-3 to TRBJ1-6; 7 nucleotides align to TRBD1. The CDR3 contains 17 residues. CDR1 ENHRY and CDR2 SYGVKD come from the germline V gene. The V gene end was trimmed by 2 bases and the J gene end by 9 bases; junction bases not matched to a gene: 13.

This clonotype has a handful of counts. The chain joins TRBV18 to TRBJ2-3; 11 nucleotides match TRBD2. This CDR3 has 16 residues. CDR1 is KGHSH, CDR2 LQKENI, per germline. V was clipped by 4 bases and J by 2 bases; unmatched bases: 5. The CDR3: CASSLLAGVPTDTQYF. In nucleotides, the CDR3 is TGTGCCAGCTCACTACTAGCGGGAGTCCCCACAGATACGCAGTATTTT.

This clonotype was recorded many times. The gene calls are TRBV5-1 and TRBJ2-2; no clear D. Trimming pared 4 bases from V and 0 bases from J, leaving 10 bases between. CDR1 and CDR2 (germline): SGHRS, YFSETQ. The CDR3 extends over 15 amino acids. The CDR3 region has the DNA TGCGCCAGCAGCAGGACGACGGCGAACACCGGGGAGCTGTTTTTT. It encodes CASSRTTANTGELFF.

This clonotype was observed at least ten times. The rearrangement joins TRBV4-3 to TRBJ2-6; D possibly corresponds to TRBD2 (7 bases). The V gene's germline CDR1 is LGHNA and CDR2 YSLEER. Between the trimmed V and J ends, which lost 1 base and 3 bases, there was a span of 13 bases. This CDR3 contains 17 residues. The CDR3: CASSQGWGGHGANVLTF. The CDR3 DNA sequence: TGCGCCAGCAGCCAAGGTTGGGGGGGACATGGGGCCAACGTCCTGACTTTC.

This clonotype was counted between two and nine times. The CDR3 sequence: CASSPDRGPFRQFF. As DNA, the CDR3 is TGTGCCAGCAGCCCGGACAGGGGGCCCTTTCGGCAGTTCTTC. J is TRBJ2-1 and V is TRBV12-3 or TRBV12-4; 11 nucleotides match TRBD1. There are 14 residues in the CDR3. Trimming at V came to 6 bases and at J to 12 bases, leaving 10 bases not matched to a gene.